Listed below are T cell receptor beta chains from one sample, sequenced in a study of blood T cells in healthy people across ages. Via MiXCR, TCRdb re-called the 5' RACE reads, giving one row per CDR3 protein. This table holds around 1.5 million distinct CDR3 sequences, around 36% found once. The material sequenced was blood. These receptors were obtained from a woman aged 25 to 39 in good health. Each CDR3 is given with its conserved first and last residue. Fields, in order: D gene, clone size, J gene, V gene, CDR3 protein, CDR3 DNA. D genes are given only for firm matches. Not every row has a clone size; where given, it reads once, few, many or a size class.

D gene: -
clone size: many
J gene: TRBJ2-5
V gene: TRBV4-1
CDR3 protein: CASSQDWASERWTQYF
CDR3 DNA: TGCGCCAGCAGCCAAGATTGGGCTAGCGAACGGTGGACCCAGTACTTC

D gene: TRBD2
clone size: -
J gene: TRBJ2-1
V gene: TRBV20-1
CDR3 protein: CSANPISGDNNEQFF
CDR3 DNA: TGCAGTGCTAACCCCATTAGCGGGGACAACAATGAGCAGTTCTTC

D gene: -
clone size: -
J gene: TRBJ1-2
V gene: TRBV25-1
CDR3 protein: CATFYGGAYGYTF
CDR3 DNA: TGTGCCACCTTCTACGGGGGAGCGTATGGCTACACCTTC

D gene: -
clone size: -
J gene: TRBJ2-5
V gene: TRBV11-2
CDR3 protein: CASSQPASIQETQYF
CDR3 DNA: TGTGCCAGCAGCCAACCGGCTAGTATTCAAGAGACCCAGTACTTC

D gene: -
clone size: -
J gene: TRBJ2-7
V gene: TRBV4-1
CDR3 protein: CASSPREGASYEQYF
CDR3 DNA: TGCGCCAGCAGCCCGAGGGAGGGGGCCTCCTACGAGCAGTACTTC

D gene: -
clone size: -
J gene: TRBJ2-7
V gene: TRBV30
CDR3 protein: CAWSGGGDEQYF
CDR3 DNA: TGTGCCTGGAGTGGCGGCGGGGACGAGCAGTACTTC

D gene: -
clone size: few
J gene: TRBJ2-7
V gene: TRBV3-1
CDR3 protein: CASNGRGRYEQYF
CDR3 DNA: TGTGCCAGCAATGGCAGGGGCAGGTACGAGCAGTACTTC

D gene: TRBD2
clone size: few
J gene: TRBJ2-3
V gene: TRBV20-1
CDR3 protein: CSAYPQGGAGGIPDTQYF
CDR3 DNA: TGCAGTGCTTACCCTCAGGGTGGGGCGGGAGGTATCCCAGATACGCAGTATTTT

D gene: TRBD1
clone size: few
J gene: TRBJ1-2
V gene: TRBV4-1
CDR3 protein: CASSQDPQDRGYYGYTF
CDR3 DNA: TGCGCCAGCAGCCAAGATCCTCAAGACAGGGGGTACTATGGCTACACCTTC

D gene: TRBD1
clone size: -
J gene: TRBJ1-2
V gene: TRBV7-9
CDR3 protein: CASSPRRGDRRENYGYTF
CDR3 DNA: TGTGCCAGCAGCCCCCGTAGGGGGGACAGGAGGGAGAACTATGGCTACACCTTC

D gene: -
clone size: once
J gene: TRBJ1-5
V gene: TRBV24-1
CDR3 protein: CATSRTGESNQPQHF
CDR3 DNA: TGTGCCACCAGTCGAACCGGGGAATCCAATCAGCCCCAGCATTTT

D gene: TRBD1
clone size: -
J gene: TRBJ1-5
V gene: TRBV20-1
CDR3 protein: CSASDRGGYQPQHF
CDR3 DNA: TGCAGTGCTAGTGACAGGGGAGGATATCAGCCCCAGCATTTT

D gene: -
clone size: -
J gene: TRBJ2-7
V gene: TRBV5-1
CDR3 protein: CASSATGTGVHEQYF
CDR3 DNA: TGCGCCAGCAGCGCGACCGGGACGGGAGTCCACGAGCAGTACTTC

D gene: TRBD1
clone size: -
J gene: TRBJ1-1
V gene: TRBV5-1
CDR3 protein: CASSLDQGENTEAFF
CDR3 DNA: TGCGCCAGCAGCTTGGATCAGGGGGAGAACACTGAAGCTTTCTTT

D gene: -
clone size: -
J gene: TRBJ1-1
V gene: TRBV18
CDR3 protein: CASSPGGKGTEAFF
CDR3 DNA: TGTGCCAGCTCACCAGGCGGAAAAGGGACTGAAGCTTTCTTT

D gene: TRBD1
clone size: many
J gene: TRBJ2-3
V gene: TRBV29-1
CDR3 protein: CSVEPDRESGTDTQYF
CDR3 DNA: TGCAGCGTTGAGCCCGACAGGGAGAGCGGCACAGATACGCAGTATTTT

D gene: -
clone size: few
J gene: TRBJ1-2
V gene: TRBV7-2
CDR3 protein: CASSPYRVSYGYTF
CDR3 DNA: TGTGCCAGCAGCCCCTACAGGGTATCCTATGGCTACACCTTC

D gene: -
clone size: many
J gene: TRBJ1-2
V gene: TRBV29-1
CDR3 protein: CSVASVVNEGYTF
CDR3 DNA: TGCAGCGTCGCCTCCGTGGTCAATGAGGGCTACACCTTC

D gene: TRBD2
clone size: few
J gene: TRBJ2-3
V gene: TRBV5-1
CDR3 protein: CASSPVPGGVDTQYF
CDR3 DNA: TGCGCCAGCAGTCCAGTTCCGGGAGGGGTAGATACGCAGTATTTT

D gene: -
clone size: few
J gene: TRBJ2-3
V gene: TRBV14
CDR3 protein: CASNYRGDTQYF
CDR3 DNA: TGTGCCAGCAACTACCGGGGGGATACGCAGTATTTT

D gene: TRBD1
clone size: -
J gene: TRBJ1-2
V gene: TRBV6-6
CDR3 protein: CTSSTPGPGGGYTF
CDR3 DNA: TGTACCAGCAGTACCCCGGGCCCAGGGGGTGGCTACACCTTC

D gene: -
clone size: few
J gene: TRBJ2-1
V gene: TRBV3-1
CDR3 protein: CASSQGQGWEANEQFF
CDR3 DNA: TGTGCCAGCAGCCAAGGTCAAGGGTGGGAGGCCAATGAGCAGTTCTTC

D gene: -
clone size: -
J gene: TRBJ1-1
V gene: TRBV20-1
CDR3 protein: CSASTGAQVGAFF
CDR3 DNA: TGCAGTGCTAGCACGGGGGCTCAGGTGGGAGCTTTCTTT

D gene: -
clone size: -
J gene: TRBJ1-2
V gene: TRBV14
CDR3 protein: CASSQEVQECGYTF
CDR3 DNA: TGTGCCAGCAGCCAAGAGGTACAGGAGTGTGGCTACACCTTC

D gene: -
clone size: few
J gene: TRBJ1-5
V gene: TRBV4-1
CDR3 protein: CASSQVPGNSNQPQHF
CDR3 DNA: TGCGCCAGCAGCCAAGTTCCGGGGAATAGCAATCAGCCCCAGCATTTT

D gene: TRBD2
clone size: few
J gene: TRBJ2-6
V gene: TRBV20-1
CDR3 protein: CSARDLADALGANVLTF
CDR3 DNA: TGCAGTGCTAGAGATCTAGCGGACGCGCTCGGGGCCAACGTCCTGACTTTC

D gene: TRBD2
clone size: -
J gene: TRBJ2-3
V gene: TRBV28
CDR3 protein: CASSPKPGLAGVDTQYF
CDR3 DNA: TGTGCCAGCAGTCCTAAACCGGGACTAGCGGGAGTAGATACGCAGTATTTT

D gene: -
clone size: -
J gene: TRBJ2-1
V gene: TRBV5-1
CDR3 protein: CASRDTGVNEQFF
CDR3 DNA: TGCGCCAGCCGTGACACGGGGGTGAATGAGCAGTTCTTC

D gene: -
clone size: -
J gene: TRBJ2-7
V gene: TRBV5-1
CDR3 protein: CASSLAVGIDEQYF
CDR3 DNA: TGCGCCAGCAGCTTGGCCGTGGGGATCGACGAGCAGTACTTC

D gene: -
clone size: many
J gene: TRBJ2-7
V gene: TRBV29-1
CDR3 protein: CSVGEGTYEQYF
CDR3 DNA: TGCAGCGTTGGAGAGGGGACCTACGAGCAGTACTTC

D gene: -
clone size: few
J gene: TRBJ2-7
V gene: TRBV20-1
CDR3 protein: CSATPGGGYEQYF
CDR3 DNA: TGCAGTGCTACCCCAGGGGGAGGCTACGAGCAGTACTTC

D gene: -
clone size: -
J gene: TRBJ1-2
V gene: TRBV10-3
CDR3 protein: CAIQQDYGYTF
CDR3 DNA: TGTGCCATACAACAGGATTATGGCTACACCTTC

D gene: -
clone size: -
J gene: TRBJ1-4
V gene: TRBV9
CDR3 protein: CASSVEGSSNEKLFF
CDR3 DNA: TGTGCCAGCAGCGTAGAGGGCAGCTCTAATGAAAAACTGTTTTTT

D gene: TRBD1
clone size: -
J gene: TRBJ1-2
V gene: TRBV20-1
CDR3 protein: CSAWDREKVLYGYTF
CDR3 DNA: TGCAGTGCTTGGGACAGGGAAAAAGTCCTCTATGGCTACACCTTC

D gene: -
clone size: -
J gene: TRBJ1-2
V gene: TRBV28
CDR3 protein: CASSFSMGLRGYTF
CDR3 DNA: TGTGCCAGCAGTTTTTCTATGGGGCTGAGGGGCTACACCTTC

D gene: -
clone size: few
J gene: TRBJ2-7
V gene: TRBV27
CDR3 protein: CASNRGAGDEQYF
CDR3 DNA: TGTGCCAGCAATAGGGGGGCCGGGGACGAGCAGTACTTC

D gene: -
clone size: -
J gene: TRBJ2-7
V gene: TRBV27
CDR3 protein: CASSSGLGGEQYF
CDR3 DNA: TGTGCCAGCAGTTCGGGACTTGGAGGCGAGCAGTACTTC

D gene: -
clone size: many
J gene: TRBJ2-2
V gene: TRBV9
CDR3 protein: CASSAGTVNTGELFF
CDR3 DNA: TGTGCCAGCAGCGCCGGGACGGTTAACACCGGGGAGCTGTTTTTT

D gene: -
clone size: -
J gene: TRBJ2-7
V gene: TRBV11-2
CDR3 protein: CASSIPFRGRGEQYF
CDR3 DNA: TGTGCCAGCAGCATCCCTTTCCGGGGACGAGGGGAGCAGTACTTC

D gene: TRBD2
clone size: many
J gene: TRBJ2-1
V gene: TRBV29-1
CDR3 protein: CSVEGGSEQFF
CDR3 DNA: TGCAGCGTTGAGGGCGGGAGCGAGCAGTTCTTC

D gene: -
clone size: few
J gene: TRBJ2-5
V gene: TRBV7-2
CDR3 protein: CASSYIRQLYQETQYF
CDR3 DNA: TGTGCCAGCAGCTACATACGACAGCTATACCAAGAGACCCAGTACTTC

D gene: TRBD2
clone size: -
J gene: TRBJ2-7
V gene: TRBV12-3/TRBV12-4
CDR3 protein: CASSSLPSGTNYEQYF
CDR3 DNA: TGTGCCAGCAGTTCCCTCCCTAGCGGAACAAACTACGAGCAGTACTTC

D gene: -
clone size: -
J gene: TRBJ1-2
V gene: TRBV3-1
CDR3 protein: CASSQDPRGGYGYTF
CDR3 DNA: TGTGCCAGCAGCCAAGATCCAAGGGGTGGGTATGGCTACACCTTC

D gene: TRBD1
clone size: -
J gene: TRBJ2-7
V gene: TRBV29-1
CDR3 protein: CSVGGGDRAQETRYF
CDR3 DNA: TGCAGCGTTGGGGGAGGGGACAGGGCTCAAGAGACCCGGTACTTC

D gene: TRBD1
clone size: many
J gene: TRBJ1-1
V gene: TRBV12-3/TRBV12-4
CDR3 protein: CASRAGQLNTEAFF
CDR3 DNA: TGTGCCAGCAGGGCGGGACAGCTGAACACTGAAGCTTTCTTT

D gene: TRBD1
clone size: -
J gene: TRBJ1-5
V gene: TRBV6-6
CDR3 protein: CASGHRDRGNQPQHF
CDR3 DNA: TGTGCCAGCGGACACAGGGACAGGGGAAATCAGCCCCAGCATTTT

D gene: -
clone size: few
J gene: TRBJ1-2
V gene: TRBV21-1
CDR3 protein: CASSLKRDYGYTF
CDR3 DNA: TGTGCCAGCAGCCTAAAAAGGGACTATGGCTACACCTTC

D gene: -
clone size: -
J gene: TRBJ2-1
V gene: TRBV7-2
CDR3 protein: CASSLGVGIEQFF
CDR3 DNA: TGTGCCAGCAGCTTGGGAGTTGGCATCGAGCAGTTCTTC

D gene: -
clone size: -
J gene: TRBJ1-1
V gene: TRBV5-1
CDR3 protein: CASSLTAHYTEAFF
CDR3 DNA: TGCGCCAGCAGCTTGACCGCACACTACACTGAAGCTTTCTTT

D gene: -
clone size: -
J gene: TRBJ2-3
V gene: TRBV20-1
CDR3 protein: CSAPEVVTQYF
CDR3 DNA: TGCAGTGCTCCTGAGGTAGTTACGCAGTATTTT

D gene: TRBD1
clone size: few
J gene: TRBJ2-2
V gene: TRBV7-2
CDR3 protein: CASRLGQGTGELFF
CDR3 DNA: TGTGCCAGCAGGCTGGGACAGGGTACCGGGGAGCTGTTTTTT

D gene: TRBD2
clone size: few
J gene: TRBJ2-6
V gene: TRBV6-1
CDR3 protein: CASKGLEGPLGANVLTF
CDR3 DNA: TGTGCCAGCAAAGGACTAGAGGGACCTCTTGGGGCCAACGTCCTGACTTTC

D gene: -
clone size: -
J gene: TRBJ2-7
V gene: TRBV12-3/TRBV12-4
CDR3 protein: CTSSFSSYEQYF
CDR3 DNA: TGTACCAGCAGTTTCAGCTCCTACGAGCAGTACTTC

D gene: -
clone size: -
J gene: TRBJ2-3
V gene: TRBV7-2
CDR3 protein: CASSLSSREIDTQYF
CDR3 DNA: TGTGCCAGCAGCCTTAGTAGCAGGGAAATAGATACGCAGTATTTT

D gene: -
clone size: -
J gene: TRBJ2-5
V gene: TRBV29-1
CDR3 protein: CSVEDPGVQETQDF
CDR3 DNA: TGCAGCGTTGAAGATCCGGGAGTCCAAGAGACCCAGGACTTC

D gene: TRBD2
clone size: -
J gene: TRBJ2-1
V gene: TRBV7-6
CDR3 protein: CAEWRTSGRNEQFF
CDR3 DNA: TGTGCGGAGTGGAGGACTAGCGGGAGGAATGAGCAGTTCTTC